Reported below is one TCR beta chain. CDR1 and CDR2 (germline): SEHNR, FQNEAQ (reference sequence). CDR3 size: 15 residues. For each CDR3 protein, TCRdb gives one entry from its re-call of the 5' RACE reads, without DNA. The sample data list approximately 210,000 distinct CDR3 sequences. The data belong to a study of monozygotic twins with inflammatory bowel disease. The sample taken for sequencing was blood. The gene calls are TRBV7-9 and TRBJ2-7; checking the TCRdb D call of TRBD2 is not possible without DNA. The clonotype comes from a human donor with ulcerative colitis or Crohn's disease, or a healthy co-twin of an affected twin (not recorded which). CDR3 loop: CASSHIPAGDYEQYF.